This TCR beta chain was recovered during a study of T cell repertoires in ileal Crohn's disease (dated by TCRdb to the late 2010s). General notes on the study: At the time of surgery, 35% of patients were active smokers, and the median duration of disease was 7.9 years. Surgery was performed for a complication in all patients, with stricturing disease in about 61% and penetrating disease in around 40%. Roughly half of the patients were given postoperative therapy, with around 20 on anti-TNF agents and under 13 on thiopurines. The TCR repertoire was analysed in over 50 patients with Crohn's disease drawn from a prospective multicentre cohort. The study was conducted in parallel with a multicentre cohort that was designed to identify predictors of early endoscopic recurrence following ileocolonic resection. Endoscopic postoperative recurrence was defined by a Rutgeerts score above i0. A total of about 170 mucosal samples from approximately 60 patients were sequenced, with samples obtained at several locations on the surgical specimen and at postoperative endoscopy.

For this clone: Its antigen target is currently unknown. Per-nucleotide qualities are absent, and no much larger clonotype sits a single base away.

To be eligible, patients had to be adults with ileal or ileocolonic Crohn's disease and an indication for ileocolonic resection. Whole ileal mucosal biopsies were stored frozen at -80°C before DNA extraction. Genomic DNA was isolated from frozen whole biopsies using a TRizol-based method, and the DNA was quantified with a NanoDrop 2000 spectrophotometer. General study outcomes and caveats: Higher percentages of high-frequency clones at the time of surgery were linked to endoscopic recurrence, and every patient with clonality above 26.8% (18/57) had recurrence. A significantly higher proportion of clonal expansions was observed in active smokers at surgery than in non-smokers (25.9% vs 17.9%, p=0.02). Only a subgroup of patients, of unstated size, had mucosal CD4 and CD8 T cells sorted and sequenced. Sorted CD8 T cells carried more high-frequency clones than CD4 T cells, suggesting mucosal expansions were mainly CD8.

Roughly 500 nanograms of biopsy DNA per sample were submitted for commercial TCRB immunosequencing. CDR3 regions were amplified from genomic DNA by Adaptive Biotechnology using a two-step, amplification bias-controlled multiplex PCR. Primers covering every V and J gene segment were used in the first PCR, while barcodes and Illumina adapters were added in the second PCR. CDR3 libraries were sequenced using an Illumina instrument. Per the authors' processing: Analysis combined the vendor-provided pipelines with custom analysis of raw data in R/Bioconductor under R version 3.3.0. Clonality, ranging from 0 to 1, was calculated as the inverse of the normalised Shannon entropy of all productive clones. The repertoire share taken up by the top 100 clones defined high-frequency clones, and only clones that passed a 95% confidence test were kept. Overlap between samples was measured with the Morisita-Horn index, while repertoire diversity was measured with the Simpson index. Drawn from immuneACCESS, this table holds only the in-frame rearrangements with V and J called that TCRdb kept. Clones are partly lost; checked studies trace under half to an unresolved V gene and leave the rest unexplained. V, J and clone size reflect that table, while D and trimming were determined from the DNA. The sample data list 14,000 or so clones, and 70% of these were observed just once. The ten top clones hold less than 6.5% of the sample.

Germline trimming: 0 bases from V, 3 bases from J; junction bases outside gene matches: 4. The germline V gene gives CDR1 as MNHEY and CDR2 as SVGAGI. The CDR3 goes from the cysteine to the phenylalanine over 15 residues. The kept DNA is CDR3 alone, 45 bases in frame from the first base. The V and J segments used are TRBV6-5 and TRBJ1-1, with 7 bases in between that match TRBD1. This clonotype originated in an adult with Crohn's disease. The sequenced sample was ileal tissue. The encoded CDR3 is CASSYSTGVYTEAFF. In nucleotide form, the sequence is TGTGCCAGCAGTTACTCTACAGGGGTTTACACTGAAGCTTTCTTT.